This TCR beta chain stems from a study of cytomegalovirus exposure and HLA in healthy donors. Study-level findings and limits: In a later analysis, most CMV-associated TCR beta chains appeared HLA-restricted.

Unmatched junction bases numbered 11, after V lost 11 bases and J lost 2 bases. Germline CDR1 is MDHEN and CDR2 is SYDVKM. CDR3 length: 14 amino acids. PCR amplification relied on 60 Vbeta primers (plus 13 Jbeta primers). Profiled with immunoSEQ multiplex PCR; TCRdb holds only in-frame clones, not every one. The table includes roughly 180,000 clones, more than 60% detected once. On this clone itself: No antigen is known for it.

J is TRBJ2-7 and V is TRBV28; 8 bases are shared with TRBD1. The TCR originated in a woman aged 25 to 39 in good health and CMV-seropositive. Material for sequencing was PBMCs. CDR3 bases: TGTGCCGGAGGACAGGGAAGGTTCCCCTACGAGCAGTACTTC. Protein sequence: CAGGQGRFPYEQYF.